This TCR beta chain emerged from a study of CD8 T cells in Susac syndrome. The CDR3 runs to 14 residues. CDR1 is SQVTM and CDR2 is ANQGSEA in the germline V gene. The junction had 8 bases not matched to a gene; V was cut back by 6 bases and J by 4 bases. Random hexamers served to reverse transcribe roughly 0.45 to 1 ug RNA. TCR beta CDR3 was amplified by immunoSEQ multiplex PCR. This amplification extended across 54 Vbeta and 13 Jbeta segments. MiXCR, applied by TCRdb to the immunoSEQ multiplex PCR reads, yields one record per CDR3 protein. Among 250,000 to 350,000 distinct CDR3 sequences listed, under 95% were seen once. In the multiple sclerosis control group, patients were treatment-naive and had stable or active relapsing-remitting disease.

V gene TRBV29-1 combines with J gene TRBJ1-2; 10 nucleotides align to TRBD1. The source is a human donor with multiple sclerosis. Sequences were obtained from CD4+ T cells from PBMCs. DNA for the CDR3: TGCAGCGTCTATGGGACAGGGGCGGGCTATGGCTACACCTTC. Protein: CSVYGTGAGYGYTF.